This TCR beta chain was found in a study of CXCR3-negative and CXCR3-positive naive CD8 T cells. On this clonotype: Its cognate antigen is unknown.

The TRB libraries of cDNA were built by UMI-labeled 5' RACE. Each CDR3 protein gets one entry in TCRdb, which reprocessed the 5' RACE reads and gives no DNA. The table for this sample gives 140,000 to 150,000 distinct CDR3 sequences. Regarding the study as a whole: TRB CDR3s of CXCR3-positive naive cells were more hydrophobic than those of CXCR3-negative naive cells.

The CDR3 length is 12 residues. The germline V gene encodes CDR1 SQVTM and CDR2 ANQGSEA. This chain uses TRBV29-1 with TRBJ1-2; no DNA is available, so the TRBD1 call from TCRdb remains unchecked. The TCR originated in a human donor in good health. Some clones in this sample may be carry-over from other donors' samples. Sequencing was performed on naive CXCR3+ CD8+ T cells from blood. Subset denoted: CD45RO-CCR7+CD27+CD95- naive CD8+ T cells expressing CXCR3 (TNR3+). This chain's CDR3 is CSVLGGTYGYTF.